The rows below give T cell receptor beta chains drawn from one sample of a study of T cells after somatic rescue of genetic block. The data were produced by immunoSEQ multiplex PCR, yet TCRdb's version contains in-frame clones alone and is incomplete. The data show 70,000 or so clones, approximately 90% seen once. The sequenced sample was peripheral blood mononuclear cells (PBMCs). Every receptor here comes from a man aged 40-49 years. Both conserved end residues are part of each CDR3. A D gene is named only where the DNA matches it firmly. The size field is filled for only some rows; it gives once, few, many or a size class.

v_gene,d_gene,j_gene,abundance,CDR3nt,CDR3aa
TRBV7-9,TRBD2,TRBJ2-3,-,TGTGCCAGCAGCTTAAGACTAGCGGGAGGATATGGCACAGATACGCAGTATTTT,CASSLRLAGGYGTDTQYF
TRBV19,-,TRBJ1-5,-,TGTGCCAGTAGCCACAACAGGGTCAGCAATCAGCCCCAGCATTTT,CASSHNRVSNQPQHF
TRBV6-6,-,TRBJ1-1,-,TGTGCCAGCAGTTTTACCCGCCAGGGATACACTGAAGCTTTCTTT,CASSFTRQGYTEAFF
TRBV6-1,-,TRBJ2-7,-,TGTGCCAGCAGTGGACAGGTTTACGAGCAGTACTTC,CASSGQVYEQYF
TRBV18,-,TRBJ1-5,-,TGTGCCAGCTCACCACCGAGTCAGCCCCAGCATTTT,CASSPPSQPQHF
TRBV5-1,TRBD2,TRBJ2-7,once,TGCGCCAGCAGCCCCTCGACTAGCGGGGGGGCCTACGAGCAGTACTTC,CASSPSTSGGAYEQYF
TRBV11-2,-,TRBJ1-1,-,TGTGCCAGCAGCGGACAGACGAACACTGAAGCTTTCTTT,CASSGQTNTEAFF
TRBV18,-,TRBJ2-7,-,TGTGCCAGCTCACCTGGGGGGGCGAACGAGCAGTACTTC,CASSPGGANEQYF
TRBV7-2,TRBD1,TRBJ1-2,-,TGTGCCAGCAGCCGGGACAGGGAGGCTGGCTACACCTTC,CASSRDREAGYTF
TRBV30,-,TRBJ2-7,-,TGTGCCTGGAGTCGGGTCGGGCACACGAACTCCTACGAGCAGTACTTC,CAWSRVGHTNSYEQYF
TRBV5-6,-,TRBJ2-5,-,TGTGCCAGCAGCTCCTTCGGCAGGGTCGAAGAGACCCAGTACTTC,CASSSFGRVEETQYF
TRBV5-1,-,TRBJ1-2,-,TGCGCCAGCAGCTTGGCTGGGGATTATGTTGATGGCTACACCTTC,CASSLAGDYVDGYTF
TRBV13,-,TRBJ2-6,-,TGTGCCAGCAGCGAAGGACTGGACCTTAGCTCTGGGGCCAACGTCCTGACTTTC,CASSEGLDLSSGANVLTF
TRBV28,TRBD2,TRBJ2-1,-,TGTGCCAGCAGTTCCCTCGGGACTAGCGGGAGCCATGAGCAGTTCTTC,CASSSLGTSGSHEQFF
TRBV6-4,-,TRBJ1-1,-,TGTGCCAGCAGGACAGAACACCGGGGAACTGAAGCTTTCTTT,CASRTEHRGTEAFF
TRBV5-4,-,TRBJ2-2,-,TGTGCCAGCTCGACATCGGGACCCCTCACCGGGGAGCTGTTTTTT,CASSTSGPLTGELFF
TRBV18,-,TRBJ2-7,-,TGTGCCAGCTCATCTTACCTCGGGGAGCAGTACTTC,CASSSYLGEQYF
TRBV5-4,-,TRBJ1-2,once,TGTGCCAGCAGCAACAAAGGGATTAACTATGGCTACACCTTC,CASSNKGINYGYTF
TRBV2,TRBD1,TRBJ1-3,-,TGTGCCAGCAGGCCGGGGACAGGGGTTGGAAACACCATATATTTT,CASRPGTGVGNTIYF
TRBV7-2,-,TRBJ2-1,-,TGTGCCAGCAGCACTTCGGGAGTAACCTACAATGAGCAGTTCTTC,CASSTSGVTYNEQFF
TRBV2,-,TRBJ1-1,-,TGTGCCAGCAGTGCTTACGGGGGCATCACTGAAGCTTTCTTT,CASSAYGGITEAFF
TRBV19,TRBD2,TRBJ2-7,once,TGTGCCAGTAGTACACAACTAGCGACCGAGCAGTACTTC,CASSTQLATEQYF